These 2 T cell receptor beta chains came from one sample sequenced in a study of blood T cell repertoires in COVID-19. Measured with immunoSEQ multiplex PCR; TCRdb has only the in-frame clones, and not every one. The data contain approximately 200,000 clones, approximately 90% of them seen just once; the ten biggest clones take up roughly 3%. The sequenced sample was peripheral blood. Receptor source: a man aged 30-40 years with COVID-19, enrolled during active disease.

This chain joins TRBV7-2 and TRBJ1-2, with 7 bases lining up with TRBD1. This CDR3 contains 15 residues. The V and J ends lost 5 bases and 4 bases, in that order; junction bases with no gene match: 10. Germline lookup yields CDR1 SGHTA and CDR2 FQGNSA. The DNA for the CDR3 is TGTGCCAGCAGCCACTCTACAGGGGAGATCTATGGCTACACCTTC. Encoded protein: CASSHSTGEIYGYTF.

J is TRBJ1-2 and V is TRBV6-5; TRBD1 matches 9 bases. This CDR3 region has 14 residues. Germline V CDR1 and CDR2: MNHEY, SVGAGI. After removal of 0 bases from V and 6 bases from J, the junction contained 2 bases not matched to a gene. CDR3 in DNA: TGTGCCAGCAGTTACTCCGGGACAGGGCATGGCTACACCTTC. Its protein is CASSYSGTGHGYTF.